Sequencing of this T cell receptor (beta chain) was carried out in a study of T cells after posttransplantation cyclophosphamide. Broader study findings: Recipient CMV seropositivity and CMV reactivation strongly tracked TRB clonality.

The CDR3 is made up of 14 amino acids. Germline V CDR1 and CDR2: SGDLS, YYNGEE. Measured with immunoSEQ multiplex PCR; TCRdb has only the in-frame clones, and not every one. The sample carries approximately 15,000 clones, about 93% recorded once. The naive gate required viable CD3+CD4+ or CD3+CD8+ cells with CCR7+CD45RA+CD45RO-CD95-CD27+CD28+ phenotype. Of note for this clone: Its antigen is undetermined.

The TCR sequence derives from a woman between 50 and 59 years old in good health and a related stem cell transplant donor. The gene calls are TRBV9 and TRBJ2-5, with a weak D call TRBD2 (5 bases). The tail of the sequence fits TRBJ2-7 better, so the J call may be wrong. Source material: naive CD4+ T cells sorted from blood. The CDR3: CASSVESGHYEQYF. In DNA, the CDR3 is TGTGCCAGCAGCGTAGAGAGCGGCCATTACGAGCAGTACTTC.